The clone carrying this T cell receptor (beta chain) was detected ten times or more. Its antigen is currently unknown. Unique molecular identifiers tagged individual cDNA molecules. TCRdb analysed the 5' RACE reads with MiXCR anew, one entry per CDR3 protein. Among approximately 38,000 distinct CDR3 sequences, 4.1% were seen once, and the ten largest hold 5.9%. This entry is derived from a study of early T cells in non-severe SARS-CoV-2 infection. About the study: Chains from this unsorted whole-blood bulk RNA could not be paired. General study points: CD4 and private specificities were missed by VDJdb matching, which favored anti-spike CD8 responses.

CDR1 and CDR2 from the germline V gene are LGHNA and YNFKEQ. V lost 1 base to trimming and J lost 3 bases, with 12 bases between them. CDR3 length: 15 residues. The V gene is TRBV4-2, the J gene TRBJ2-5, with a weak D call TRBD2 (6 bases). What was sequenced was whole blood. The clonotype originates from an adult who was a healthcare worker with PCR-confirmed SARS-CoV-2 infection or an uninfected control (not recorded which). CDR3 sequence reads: CASSQVSLAEETQYF. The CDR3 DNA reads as TGTGCCAGCAGCCAAGTGAGCTTAGCGGAAGAGACCCAGTACTTC.